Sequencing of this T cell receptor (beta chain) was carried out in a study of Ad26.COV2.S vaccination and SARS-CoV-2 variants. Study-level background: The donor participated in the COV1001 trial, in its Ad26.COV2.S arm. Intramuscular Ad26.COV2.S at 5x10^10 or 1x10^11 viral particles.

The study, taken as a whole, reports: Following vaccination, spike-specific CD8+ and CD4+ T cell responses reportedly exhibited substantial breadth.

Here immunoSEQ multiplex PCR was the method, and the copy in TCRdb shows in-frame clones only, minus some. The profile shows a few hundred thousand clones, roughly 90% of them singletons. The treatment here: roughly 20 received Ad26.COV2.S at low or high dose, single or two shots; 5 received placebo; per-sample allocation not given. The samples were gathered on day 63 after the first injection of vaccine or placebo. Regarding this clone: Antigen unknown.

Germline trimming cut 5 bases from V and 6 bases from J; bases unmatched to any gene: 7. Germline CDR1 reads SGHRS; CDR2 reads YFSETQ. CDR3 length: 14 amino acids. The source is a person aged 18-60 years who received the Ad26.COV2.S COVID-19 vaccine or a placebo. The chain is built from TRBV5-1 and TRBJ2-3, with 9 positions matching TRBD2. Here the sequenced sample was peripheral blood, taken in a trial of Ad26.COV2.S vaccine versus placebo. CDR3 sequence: CASSAGGIADTQYF. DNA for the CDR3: TGCGCCAGCAGTGCGGGAGGGATCGCGGATACGCAGTATTTT.